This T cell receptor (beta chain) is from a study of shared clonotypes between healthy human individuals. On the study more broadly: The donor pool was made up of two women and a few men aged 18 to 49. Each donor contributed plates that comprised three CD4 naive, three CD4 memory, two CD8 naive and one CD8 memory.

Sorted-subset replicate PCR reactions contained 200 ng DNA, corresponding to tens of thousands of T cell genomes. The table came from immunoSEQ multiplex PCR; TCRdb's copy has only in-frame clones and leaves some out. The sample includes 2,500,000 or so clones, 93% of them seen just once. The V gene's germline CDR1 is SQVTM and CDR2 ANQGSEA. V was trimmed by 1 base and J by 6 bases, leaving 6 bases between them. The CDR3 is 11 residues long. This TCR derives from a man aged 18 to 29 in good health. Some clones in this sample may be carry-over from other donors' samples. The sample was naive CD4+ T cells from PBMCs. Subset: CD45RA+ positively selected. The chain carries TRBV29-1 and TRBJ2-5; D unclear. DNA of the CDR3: TGCAGCGTTGAAGTGATGAAGACCCAGTACTTC. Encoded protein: CSVEVMKTQYF. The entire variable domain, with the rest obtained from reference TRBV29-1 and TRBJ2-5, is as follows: SAVISQKPSRDICQRGTSLTIQCQVDSQVTMMFWYRQQPGQSLTLIATANQGSEATYESGFVIDKFPISRPNLTFSTLTVSNMSPEDSSIYLCSVEVMKTQYFGPGTRLLVL.